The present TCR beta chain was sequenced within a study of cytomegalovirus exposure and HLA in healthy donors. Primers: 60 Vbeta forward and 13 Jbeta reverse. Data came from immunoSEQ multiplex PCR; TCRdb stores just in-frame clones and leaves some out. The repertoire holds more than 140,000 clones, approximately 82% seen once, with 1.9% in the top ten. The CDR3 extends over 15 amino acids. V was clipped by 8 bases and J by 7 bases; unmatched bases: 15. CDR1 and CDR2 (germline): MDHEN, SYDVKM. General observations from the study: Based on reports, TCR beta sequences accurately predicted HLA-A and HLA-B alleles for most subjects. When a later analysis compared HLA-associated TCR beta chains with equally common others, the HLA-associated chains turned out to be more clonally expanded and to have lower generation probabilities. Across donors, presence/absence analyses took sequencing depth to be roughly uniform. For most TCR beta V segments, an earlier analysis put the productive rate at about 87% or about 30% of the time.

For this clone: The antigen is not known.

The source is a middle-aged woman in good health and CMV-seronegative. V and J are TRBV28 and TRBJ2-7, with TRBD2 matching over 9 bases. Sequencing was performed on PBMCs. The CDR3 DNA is TGTGCCAGCTCCCCCTCCTTAGCGGGAGTTCGGGAGCAGTACTTC. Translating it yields CASSPSLAGVREQYF. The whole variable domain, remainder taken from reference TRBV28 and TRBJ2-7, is DVKVTQSSRYLVKRTGEKVFLECVQDMDHENMFWYRQDPGLGLRLIYFSYDVKMKEKGDIPEGYSVSREKKERFSLILESASTNQTSMYLCASSPSLAGVREQYFGPGTRLTVT.